The 23 T cell receptor beta chains presented below share a single source sample, sequenced in a study of blood T cells in healthy people across ages. Primed by a sample-barcoded 5' primer and a J-beta primer mix, a second PCR proceeded for 7 to 11 cycles. TCRdb processed the 5' RACE reads anew with MiXCR; each CDR3 protein has one entry. The sample has 1.5 million to 2 million distinct CDR3 sequences, 40% to 55% seen once. The sample taken for sequencing was blood. The source of these receptors is a woman aged 40 to 50 in good health.

V and J are TRBV4-3 and TRBJ1-5; 7 nucleotides match TRBD1. V shed 0 bases, J shed 7 bases, and the junction held 6 bases outside the gene matches. Germline V gene data show CDR1 as LGHNA and CDR2 as YSLEER. There are 15 residues in the CDR3. The chain's CDR3 is CASSQDDRERQPQHF. The CDR3 nucleotides read TGCGCCAGCAGCCAAGATGACAGGGAAAGGCAGCCCCAGCATTTT.

V usage is TRBV6-2 or TRBV6-3 and J usage is TRBJ2-3, with TRBD2 matching over 7 bases. Trimming cost V 0 bases and J 7 bases; bases outside gene matches: 16. The CDR3 sequence is 18 residues long. CDR1 MNHEY and CDR2 SVGEGT come from the germline V gene. The chain's CDR3 is CASSYSTGGTTTPNTQYF. The DNA of the CDR3 is TGTGCCAGCAGTTACTCTACCGGGGGGACCACTACCCCGAATACGCAGTATTTT.

V is TRBV9 and J is TRBJ1-4; D is unresolved. In germline, CDR1 is SGDLS, CDR2 YYNGEE. The germline V and J ends were trimmed by 1 base and 0 bases, with 7 bases remaining between them. The CDR3 spans 15 residues. CDR3 region: CASSVRAATNEKLFF. The CDR3 region has the DNA TGTGCCAGCAGCGTAAGGGCCGCAACTAATGAAAAACTGTTTTTT.

About this clonotype itself: One end of the junction is discordant with germline, which a read error may explain. The genes are TRBV7-3 and TRBJ2-1, with D tentatively TRBD1 or TRBD2 (6 bases each). Germline-derived CDR1 and CDR2 are SGHTA and FQGTGA. The CDR3 is 13 amino acids. The CDR3 loop is CASSLTRGGEQFF. The CDR3 coding sequence is TGTGCCAGCAGTTTAACCAGGGGAGGTGAGCAGTTCTTC. The variable domain in full, completed from reference TRBV7-3 and TRBJ2-1, reads GAGVSQTPSNKVTEKGKYVELRCDPISGHTALYWYRQSLGQGPEFLIYFQGTGAADDSGLPNDRFFAVRPEGSVSTLKIQRTERGDSAVYLCASSLTRGGEQFFGPGTRLTVL.

The chain has TRBV29-1 and TRBJ1-2, with 10 bases matching TRBD1. Losses at the gene ends were 6 bases for V and 4 bases for J; bases not matched to a gene: 5. The CDR3 covers 13 residues. CDR1 is SQVTM, CDR2 ANQGSEA, per germline. CDR3 region: CSVSGTGVYGYTF. The CDR3 bases are TGCAGCGTCTCCGGGACAGGGGTCTATGGCTACACCTTC.

This clonotype was observed many times. V and J are TRBV4-1 and TRBJ2-5; D may correspond to TRBD1 or TRBD2 (5 bases each). There are 13 residues in the CDR3. Germline V gene lookup returns CDR1 MGHRA and CDR2 YSYEKL. V gave up 1 base and J gave up 5 bases, with 8 bases separating them. CDR3 protein: CASSQGGVETQYF. The CDR3 coding sequence is TGCGCCAGCAGCCAAGGAGGGGTGGAGACCCAGTACTTC.

This rearrangement joins TRBV5-1 to TRBJ2-1, with TRBD2 identical over 8 bases. Germline V gives CDR1 SGHRS, CDR2 YFSETQ. The trim removed 0 bases at V and 5 bases at J, leaving 4 bases unmatched. CDR3 length equals 15 residues. This chain's CDR3 is CASSLVAGNNNEQFF. In DNA, the CDR3 is TGCGCCAGCAGCTTGGTAGCGGGGAACAACAATGAGCAGTTCTTC. The complete variable domain, with remaining parts taken from reference TRBV5-1 and TRBJ2-1, reads KAGVTQTPRYLIKTRGQQVTLSCSPISGHRSVSWYQQTPGQGLQFLFEYFSETQRNKGNFPGRFSGRQFSNSRSEMNVSTLELGDSALYLCASSLVAGNNNEQFFGPGTRLTVL.

This clonotype turned up a few times. The chain links TRBV6-4 to TRBJ2-3; TRBD1 or TRBD2 may be the D gene (6 bases each). The germline gives CDR1 MRHNA, CDR2 SNTAGT. V lost 6 bases to trimming and J lost 2 bases, with 15 bases between them. This CDR3 region has 15 residues. The CDR3 is CASSEGGLTTDTQYF. The CDR3 nucleotides read TGTGCCAGCAGCGAGGGGGGACTCACCACAGATACGCAGTATTTT.

This chain connects TRBV7-9 to TRBJ1-6; D uncertain. The CDR3 contains 14 residues. V was cut by 1 base and J by 5 bases, with 6 bases left in between. Germline CDR1 is SEHNR and CDR2 is FQNEAQ (reference sequence). The CDR3 region is CASSLDIHNSPLHF. CDR3 nucleotides: TGTGCCAGCAGCTTAGACATCCATAATTCACCCCTCCACTTT.

This clonotype was recorded a few times. The V and J genes are TRBV12-3 or TRBV12-4 and TRBJ1-5, with TRBD1 identical over 7 bases. CDR3 length equals 13 residues. Trimming at V came to 3 bases and at J to 9 bases, leaving 5 bases not matched to a gene. The CDR3 spells CASSLTGTGPQHF. The CDR3 nucleotides read TGTGCCAGCAGTTTGACAGGGACTGGGCCCCAGCATTTT.

The chain is built from TRBV6-2 or TRBV6-3 and TRBJ2-1, with D possibly being TRBD2 (6 bases). CDR3 length: 15 residues. V lost 2 bases to trimming and J lost 5 bases, with 13 bases between them. Looked up from germline, CDR1 is MNHEY and CDR2 is SVGEGT. The CDR3 DNA reads as TGTGCCAGCAGTTACGGAGGGGCGTGGGACAATGAGCAGTTCTTC. Protein: CASSYGGAWDNEQFF.

The chain combines TRBV29-1 with TRBJ2-7, with a possible D match to TRBD1 (5 bases). CDR1 is SQVTM, CDR2 ANQGSEA, per germline. This CDR3 spans 15 amino acids. V lost 2 bases to trimming and J lost 7 bases, with 21 bases between them. The CDR3 sequence: CSVEFSRVAHNEQYF. CDR3 in DNA: TGCAGCGTTGAATTCAGCAGGGTTGCACACAATGAGCAGTACTTC.

In its sample, this clonotype was seen a few times. V usage is TRBV4-1 and J usage is TRBJ2-7, with 11 bases lining up with TRBD2. The CDR3 has 15 residues. The trim removed 6 bases at V and 2 bases at J, leaving 6 bases unmatched. In germline, CDR1 is MGHRA, CDR2 YSYEKL. Written as DNA, the CDR3 is TGCGCCAGCAGGCCGGGACTAGCGGCAACCTACGAGCAGTACTTC. This translates into CASRPGLAATYEQYF.

The chain links TRBV7-8 to TRBJ1-5; tentative D call: TRBD1 (6 bases). The CDR3 extends over 15 amino acids. V lost 0 bases, J lost 6 bases, and 12 bases lay in between. In germline, CDR1 is SGHVS, CDR2 FQNEAQ. The CDR3 reads CASSLAGASGQPQHF. The CDR3 coding sequence is TGTGCCAGCAGCTTAGCGGGGGCTTCGGGTCAGCCCCAGCATTTT.

This clonotype has just a few counts. The rearrangement uses TRBV6-1 and TRBJ1-5, with D possibly TRBD1 on 6 matching bases. CDR3 length equals 14 residues. Trimming pared 5 bases from V and 4 bases from J, leaving 12 bases between. Germline values: CDR1 MNHNS, CDR2 SASEGT. CDR3 sequence: CASSYRQENQPQHF. The CDR3 DNA reads TGTGCCAGCAGTTATAGACAGGAGAATCAGCCCCAGCATTTT.

The rearrangement links TRBV6-1 to TRBJ2-1, with 10 nucleotides matching TRBD2. Unmatched junction bases numbered 12, after V lost 8 bases and J lost 8 bases. From germline, CDR1 is MNHNS and CDR2 SASEGT. This CDR3 is built from 15 residues. CDR3: CASSEPGLAFDEQFF. CDR3 sequence (DNA): TGTGCCAGCTCAGAACCGGGACTAGCGTTCGATGAGCAGTTCTTC.

The V call is TRBV9, the J call TRBJ2-3; D remains unclear. Deletions cut 0 bases from V and 10 bases from J, with 9 bases between. The length of the CDR3 is 12 residues. The germline V gene has CDR1 SGDLS and CDR2 YYNGEE. CDR3 bases: TGTGCCAGCAGCGTAGAAGTTAATGCGCAGTATTTT. Its protein is CASSVEVNAQYF.

The CDR3 region has the DNA TGTGCTAGTGGTTTGGGAACACAGGGGACCCAGTACTTC. Protein sequence: CASGLGTQGTQYF. V usage is TRBV12-5 and J usage is TRBJ2-7; possibly TRBD1 for D (6 bases). The better agreement between TRBJ2-5 and the DNA end casts doubt on the J call. CDR1 LGHNT and CDR2 FRNRAP come from the germline V gene. The CDR3 has 13 residues.

This clonotype was seen ten or more times. The chain recombines TRBV27 with TRBJ1-5, with D possibly TRBD1 on 6 matching bases. Trimming left V 5 bases short and J 0 bases short, with 8 bases between. Per the germline V gene, CDR1 is MNHEY and CDR2 is SMNVEV (reference sequence). This CDR3 region has 14 residues. The CDR3, as DNA: TGTGCCAGCAGTCACAGGGATAGCAATCAGCCCCAGCATTTT. This sequence encodes CASSHRDSNQPQHF.

Worth noting for this clonotype: This could be a read error, since a much larger clone is one nucleotide away. This rearrangement joins TRBV7-2 to TRBJ2-5; D possibly uses TRBD1 or TRBD2 (5 bases each). Germline CDR1 and CDR2: SGHTA and FQGNSA. This CDR3 has 13 amino acids. The DNA of the CDR3 is TGTGCCGGCAGCTTAGAGGGGCAGGAGACCCAGTACTTC. Translation gives CAGSLEGQETQYF.

This clonotype occurred a few times. The J gene is TRBJ2-4, the V gene TRBV29-1; the D gene could be TRBD1 or TRBD2 (5 bases each). V was clipped by 5 bases and J by 2 bases, with 13 bases between them. Germline lookup yields CDR1 SQVTM and CDR2 ANQGSEA. The CDR3 length is 14 residues. CDR3 DNA sequence: TGCAGCGTTCAGGGACCAGGTACCAAAAACATTCAGTACTTC. It yields the protein CSVQGPGTKNIQYF.

This clonotype has ten or more counts. At one end, the junction sequence differs from germline, possibly due to a read error. The chain couples TRBV5-1 to TRBJ2-3; 9 bases agree with TRBD2. Germline V gene lookup returns CDR1 SGHRS and CDR2 YFSETQ. The CDR3 spans 16 residues. The CDR3 coding sequence is TGTGCCAGCAGCCCCCGACTTGCGGGGGGGTCAGATACGCAGTATTTT. Amino acids: CASSPRLAGGSDTQYF.

The rearrangement links TRBV20-1 to TRBJ1-2; D gene ambiguous. The germline gives CDR1 DFQATT, CDR2 SNEGSKA (reference sequence). CDR3 length: 14 residues. V lost 0 bases and J 2 bases, leaving 10 bases between the germline ends. Written as DNA, the CDR3 is TGCAGTGCTAGAGACGTAAGGGTGAACTATGGCTACACCTTC. Residues: CSARDVRVNYGYTF.